The 25 T cell receptor beta chains presented below share a single source sample, sequenced in a study of vaccination effects on CD4 cells after COVID-19 (dated by TCRdb to 2021 to 2024). The antigens of these receptors remain unknown. In the ViraFEST assay, PBMC were stimulated with viral peptide pools, and TCR sequencing was then used to find antigen-specific CD4+ T cell clonotypes based on their expansion. After around ten days of culture, CD4+ T cells were isolated with the EasySep CD4+ T cell isolation kit. Healthy vaccine recipients had no prior SARS-CoV-2 infection, confirmed by negative nucleocapsid antibodies before and after vaccination. Receptors were amplified or captured by the immunoSEQ multiplex PCR assay. As stored in TCRdb, this immuneACCESS dataset retains in-frame rearrangements with V and J assigned. A fraction of the clones does not appear; measured against another copy, unresolved V genes explain less than half of the discrepancy, and the remainder lacks a known reason. The sample has roughly 35,000 clones on record, about three fifths of them singletons. The ten most abundant clones make up under 15% of the sample.

The sequencing used CD4+ T cells from PBMCs cultured with HCoV-OC43 spike peptides, collected before COVID-19 vaccination. What the cell subset or site label conveys for this sample: HCoV-OC43 spike overlapping peptide pool stimulation. The receptors come from a human donor who received a COVID-19 vaccine.

The rearrangement joins TRBV4-1 to TRBJ2-1; 7 bases fit TRBD1. Germline CDR1 reads MGHRA; CDR2 reads YSYEKL. Trimming at V came to 1 base and at J to 5 bases, leaving 8 bases not matched to a gene. CDR3 length: 16 residues. As DNA, the CDR3 is TGCGCCAGCAGCCAAGCCCCCGGGACAGAGGACAATGAGCAGTTCTTC. It yields the protein CASSQAPGTEDNEQFF.

This clone showed up just a few times. The chain is built from TRBV27 and TRBJ1-2, with 9 bases matching TRBD1. The length of the CDR3 is 13 residues. With 5 bases clipped from V and 6 bases from J, the junction kept 4 bases outside the gene matches. Germline-derived CDR1 and CDR2 are MNHEY and SMNVEV (reference sequence). The CDR3: CASSLWTGDGYTF. The CDR3 DNA reads as TGTGCCAGCAGTCTCTGGACAGGGGATGGCTACACCTTC.

This clone has just a few counts. The J gene is TRBJ1-6, the V gene TRBV12-5, with unresolved D. This CDR3 has 12 amino acids. Germline CDR1 LGHNT, CDR2 FRNRAP. V lost 5 bases and J lost 10, with 9 bases in between. DNA for the CDR3: TGTGCTAGTGGTCACCATGACTCACCCCTCCACTTT. Translating gives CASGHHDSPLHF.

This rearrangement joins TRBV5-1 to TRBJ2-2, with D uncertain. Germline CDR1 SGHRS, CDR2 YFSETQ. The V end was cut by 2 bases, the J end by 1 base, with 6 bases between. There are 14 residues in the CDR3. The CDR3 sequence is CASSLLLNTGELFF. CDR3 nucleotides: TGCGCCAGCAGCTTACTCCTGAACACCGGGGAGCTGTTTTTT.

This chain uses TRBV7-9 with TRBJ1-6; 9 nucleotides match TRBD1. The length of the CDR3 is 16 residues. Germline V CDR1 and CDR2: SEHNR, FQNEAQ (reference sequence). V lost 5 bases to trimming and J lost 6 bases; unmatched junction nucleotides: 8. The CDR3 region is CASSHKRQGGNSPLHF. The CDR3 region has the DNA TGTGCCAGCAGCCACAAGAGACAGGGGGGTAATTCACCCCTCCACTTT.

This chain uses TRBV10-1 with TRBJ2-3; D tentatively fits TRBD1 or TRBD2 (5 bases each). Germline loops: CDR1 WNHNN, CDR2 SYGVQD (reference sequence). CDR3 length equals 16 residues. Trimming shortened V by 4 bases and J by 2 bases, and 16 bases separated the two germline ends. Here the CDR3 reads CASSGVGLAPTDTQYF. The CDR3 DNA sequence: TGCGCCAGCAGTGGGGTGGGGCTAGCTCCCACAGATACGCAGTATTTT.

The V gene is TRBV12-3 or TRBV12-4, the J gene TRBJ1-5; possible D gene TRBD1, 6 bases. The V end lost 6 bases, the J end lost 7 bases, and 10 bases lay between the germline ends. The CDR3 contains 12 residues. The CDR3 region is CASRKGVQPQHF. CDR3 DNA: TGTGCCAGCAGGAAGGGGGTCCAGCCCCAGCATTTT.

The rearrangement uses TRBV9 and TRBJ1-5, with a possible D match to TRBD1 (5 bases). The CDR3 length is 15 residues. Germline V CDR1 and CDR2: SGDLS, YYNGEE. V was shortened by 0 bases and J by 3 bases, with 10 bases between the two germline ends. CDR3 sequence: CASSVVRGPNQPQHF. The CDR3 nucleotides read TGTGCCAGCAGCGTAGTTAGGGGCCCCAATCAGCCCCAGCATTTT.

The genes are TRBV6-5 and TRBJ2-5; D ambiguous. V lost 6 bases, J lost 0 bases, and 11 bases lay in between. Germline CDR1 MNHEY, CDR2 SVGAGI. The CDR3 contains 14 residues. The CDR3 nucleotides are TGTGCCAGCAGCGTTATACCGTACCAAGAGACCCAGTACTTC. Its protein product is CASSVIPYQETQYF.

The V and J genes are TRBV11-1 and TRBJ2-5; D not certain. The CDR3 consists of 16 residues. The germline CDR1 and CDR2 sequences are SGHAT and FQDESV (reference sequence). Trimming left V 1 base short and J 4 bases short, with 16 bases between. The CDR3 spells CASSLGGDRARETQYF. Here the CDR3 DNA reads TGTGCCAGCAGCTTAGGGGGTGACCGCGCGCGAGAGACCCAGTACTTC. The whole variable domain, remainder taken from reference TRBV11-1 and TRBJ2-5, is EAEVAQSPRYKITEKSQAVAFWCDPISGHATLYWYRQILGQGPELLVQFQDESVVDDSQLPKDRFSAERLKGVDSTLKIQPAELGDSAMYLCASSLGGDRARETQYFGPGTRLLVL.

This clone was picked up a small number of times. The genes are TRBV24-1 and TRBJ2-1; D unresolved. Germline CDR1 and CDR2: KGHDR and SFDVKD. This CDR3 comprises 17 residues. Trimming left V 5 bases short and J 12 bases short, with 28 bases between. The CDR3: CATSVSPYRFPSEGQFF. The CDR3 DNA reads TGTGCCACCAGTGTTTCCCCCTATCGTTTCCCCTCCGAAGGGCAGTTCTTC.

This chain connects TRBV14 to TRBJ1-1; D is possibly TRBD1 (5 bases). From germline, CDR1 is SGHDN and CDR2 FVKESK. Deletions cut 1 base from V and 0 bases from J, with 9 bases between. This CDR3 has 15 residues. DNA of the CDR3: TGTGCCAGCAGCCAAGTTCCAGGGATGAACACTGAAGCTTTCTTT. Residues: CASSQVPGMNTEAFF.

This chain joins TRBV18 and TRBJ2-5; D is possibly TRBD1 or TRBD2 (5 bases each). This CDR3 spans 16 amino acids. Germline CDR1 reads KGHSH; CDR2 reads LQKENI. Trimming cost V 1 base and J 8 bases, with 20 bases left between them. CDR3 residues: CASSPRSRGNGVTQYF. In DNA form, the CDR3 reads TGTGCCAGCTCACCACGGTCCCGGGGCAACGGAGTAACCCAGTACTTC.

The rearrangement links TRBV5-1 to TRBJ2-3, with 11 bases fitting TRBD2. CDR1 is SGHRS and CDR2 is YFSETQ in the germline V gene. The CDR3 extends over 17 amino acids. After removal of 2 bases from V and 5 bases from J, the junction contained 10 bases not matched to a gene. Here the CDR3 DNA reads TGCGCCAGCAGCTTTACCGTTCTAGCGGGAGGAGGAGATACGCAGTATTTT. Its translation is CASSFTVLAGGGDTQYF.

This chain uses TRBV19 with TRBJ2-2, with 9 bases lining up with TRBD1. This CDR3 spans 16 amino acids. With 5 bases clipped from V and 4 bases from J, the junction kept 8 bases outside the gene matches. CDR1 and CDR2 from the germline V gene are LNHDA and SQIVND (reference sequence). CDR3: CASSAPGQGATGELFF. In nucleotides, the CDR3 is TGTGCCAGTAGTGCACCGGGACAGGGCGCCACCGGGGAGCTGTTTTTT. Full variable domain (outside the CDR3, taken from reference TRBV19 and TRBJ2-2): DGGITQSPKYLFRKEGQNVTLSCEQNLNHDAMYWYRQDPGQGLRLIYYSQIVNDFQKGDIAEGYSVSREKKESFPLTVTSAQKNPTAFYLCASSAPGQGATGELFFGEGSRLTVL.

About this clone: Within the sample, other DNA sequences also encode this same CDR3. This sequence joins TRBV10-3 and TRBJ1-3, with D unresolved. V lost 4 bases, J lost 4 bases, and 5 bases lay in between. This CDR3 contains 12 residues. Germline loops: CDR1 ENHRY, CDR2 SYGVKD. CDR3 coding DNA: TGTGCCATCAGTGGGTCCGGAAACACCATATATTTT. This translates into CAISGSGNTIYF.

The rearrangement uses TRBV6-6 and TRBJ2-5; 9 nucleotides agree with TRBD2. Germline V CDR1 and CDR2: MNHNY, SVGAGI (reference sequence). This CDR3 region has 13 residues. After removal of 7 bases from V and 4 bases from J, the junction contained 4 bases not matched to a gene. This CDR3 is CASNAGGPETQYF. The CDR3 DNA is TGTGCCAGCAATGCGGGGGGGCCAGAGACCCAGTACTTC.

The chain uses TRBV12-3 or TRBV12-4 and TRBJ2-1; D is unresolved. This CDR3 region has 13 residues. The V end was cut by 5 bases, the J end by 9 bases, with 14 bases between. The CDR3 sequence: CASSNQAPSEQFF. CDR3 nucleotide sequence: TGTGCCAGCAGTAATCAGGCCCCTAGTGAGCAGTTCTTC.

This clone came up a few times. The gene calls are TRBV7-9 and TRBJ1-2; the D is unclear. Per the germline V gene, CDR1 is SEHNR and CDR2 is FQNEAQ (reference sequence). This CDR3 has 13 residues. V was pared by 4 bases and J by 4 bases, with 10 bases between. CDR3 in amino acids: CASSSTEIYGYTF. The CDR3 DNA reads as TGTGCCAGCAGCTCCACAGAAATCTATGGCTACACCTTC. The entire variable domain, with the rest obtained from reference TRBV7-9 and TRBJ1-2, is as follows: DTGVSQNPRHKITKRGQNVTFRCDPISEHNRLYWYRQTLGQGPEFLTYFQNEAQLEKSRLLSDRFSAERPKGSFSTLEIQRTEQGDSAMYLCASSSTEIYGYTFGSGTRLTVV.

The chain carries TRBV5-1 and TRBJ2-3; possible D gene TRBD1, 5 bases. With 10 bases removed from V and 3 bases from J, the gap between germline ends came to 12 bases. Germline-derived CDR1 and CDR2 are SGHRS and YFSETQ. This CDR3 spans 12 amino acids. The CDR3 bases are TGCGCCTCAACCCAGGGTACAGATACGCAGTATTTT. This gives the protein CASTQGTDTQYF. Full variable domain (outside the CDR3, taken from reference TRBV5-1 and TRBJ2-3): KAGVTQTPRYLIKTRGQQVTLSCSPISGHRSVSWYQQTPGQGLQFLFEYFSETQRNKGNFPGRFSGRQFSNSRSEMNVSTLELGDSALYLCASTQGTDTQYFGPGTRLTVL.

V is TRBV18 and J is TRBJ2-1, with 8 bases matching TRBD2. The CDR3 is 14 residues long. CDR1 and CDR2 (germline): KGHSH, LQKENI. V was clipped by 5 bases and J by 3 bases; unmatched bases: 3. This CDR3 reads CASSTGTSYNEQFF. CDR3 nucleotide sequence: TGTGCCAGCTCAACCGGGACTAGCTACAATGAGCAGTTCTTC.

The CDR3 reads CASSLAVGGGYEQYF. The CDR3 nucleotides are TGTGCCAGCAGCTTAGCGGTGGGAGGGGGCTACGAGCAGTACTTC. J is TRBJ2-7 and V is TRBV7-8, with D possibly TRBD2 on 7 matching bases. Germline V gene data show CDR1 as SGHVS and CDR2 as FQNEAQ. The CDR3 loop spans 15 amino acids. The V end lost 0 bases, the J end lost 3 bases, and 12 bases lay between the germline ends.

The gene calls are TRBV7-9 and TRBJ1-4, with 8 bases lining up with TRBD1. J was trimmed by 8 bases and V by 5 bases; bases with no gene match: 7. Germline V gives CDR1 SEHNR, CDR2 FQNEAQ (reference sequence). This CDR3 has 14 amino acids. The CDR3 DNA follows: TGTGCCAGCAGCCACGGCGGGACAGGAGAAAAACTGTTTTTT. It specifies CASSHGGTGEKLFF.

The V gene is TRBV11-2, the J gene TRBJ2-7; 7 bases align to TRBD2. Germline CDR1 SGHAT, CDR2 FQNNGV. Trimming removed 0 bases from V and 2 bases from J; junction bases left unmatched: 1. The CDR3 length is 14 residues. The CDR3 DNA sequence: TGTGCCAGCAGCTTAGATCTAGCGGCCTACGAGCAGTACTTC. Translated, it gives CASSLDLAAYEQYF. The full variable domain, in which reference TRBV11-2 and TRBJ2-7 provide the parts outside the CDR3, is EAGVAQSPRYKIIEKRQSVAFWCNPISGHATLYWYQQILGQGPKLLIQFQNNGVVDDSQLPKDRFSAERLKGVDSTLKIQPAKLEDSAVYLCASSLDLAAYEQYFGPGTRLTVT.

The chain combines TRBV5-1 with TRBJ2-5, with 8 bases aligning to TRBD2. The CDR3 extends over 16 amino acids. The germline gives CDR1 SGHRS, CDR2 YFSETQ. Unmatched junction bases numbered 14, after V lost 7 bases and J lost 3 bases. The CDR3 region is CASQTGGASFEETQYF. The CDR3 DNA follows: TGCGCCAGCCAGACGGGGGGGGCTTCTTTCGAAGAGACCCAGTACTTC.